Detailed here is one TCR beta chain. The data were taken from a study of blood T cell repertoires in COVID-19. Assay: immunoSEQ multiplex PCR; the TCRdb copy retains only in-frame clones and omits some. The sample yields approximately 210,000 clones, around 80% seen once. Clinical history as reported by participants underpinned cohort assignment. This clonotype was sampled from a man aged 30-40 years with acute COVID-19. The specimen sequenced was PBMCs or T cells enriched from blood (not recorded which).

In nucleotides, the CDR3 is TGTGCCAGCATTGGGTCAGAGCGTAACTATGGCTACACCTTC. It codes for CASIGSERNYGYTF. The chain combines TRBV2 with TRBJ1-2; D is unresolved. Germline V lookup: CDR1 SNHLY, CDR2 FYNNEI. The CDR3 is made up of 14 amino acids. V gave up 7 bases and J gave up 1 base, with 13 bases separating them. The entire variable domain, with the rest obtained from reference TRBV2 and TRBJ1-2, is as follows: EPEVTQTPSHQVTQMGQEVILRCVPISNHLYFYWYRQILGQKVEFLVSFYNNEISEKSEIFDDQFSVERPDGSNFTLKIRSTKLEDSAMYFCASIGSERNYGYTFGSGTRLTVV.